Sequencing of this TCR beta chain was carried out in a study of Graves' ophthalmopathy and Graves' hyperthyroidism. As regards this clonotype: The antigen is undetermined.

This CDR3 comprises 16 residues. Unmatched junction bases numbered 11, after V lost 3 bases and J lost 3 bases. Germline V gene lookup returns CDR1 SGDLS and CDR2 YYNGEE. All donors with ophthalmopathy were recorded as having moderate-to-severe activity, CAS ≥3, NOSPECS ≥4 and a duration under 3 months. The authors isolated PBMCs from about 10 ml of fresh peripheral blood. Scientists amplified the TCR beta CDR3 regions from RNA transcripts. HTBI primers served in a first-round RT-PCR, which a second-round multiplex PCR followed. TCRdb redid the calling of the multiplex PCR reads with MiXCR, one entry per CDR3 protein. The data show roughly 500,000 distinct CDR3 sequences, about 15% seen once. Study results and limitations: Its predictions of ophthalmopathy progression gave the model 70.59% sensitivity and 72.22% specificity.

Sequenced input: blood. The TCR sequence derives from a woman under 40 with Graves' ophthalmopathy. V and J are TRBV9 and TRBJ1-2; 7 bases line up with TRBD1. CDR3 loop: CASSATGTAGYYGYTF. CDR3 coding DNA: TGTGCCAGCAGCGCAACCGGGACAGCGGGGTACTATGGCTACACCTTC. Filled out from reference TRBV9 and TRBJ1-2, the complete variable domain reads DSGVTQTPKHLITATGQRVTLRCSPRSGDLSVYWYQQSLDQGLQFLIQYYNGEERAKGNILERFSAQQFPDLHSELNLSSLELGDSALYFCASSATGTAGYYGYTFGSGTRLTVV.